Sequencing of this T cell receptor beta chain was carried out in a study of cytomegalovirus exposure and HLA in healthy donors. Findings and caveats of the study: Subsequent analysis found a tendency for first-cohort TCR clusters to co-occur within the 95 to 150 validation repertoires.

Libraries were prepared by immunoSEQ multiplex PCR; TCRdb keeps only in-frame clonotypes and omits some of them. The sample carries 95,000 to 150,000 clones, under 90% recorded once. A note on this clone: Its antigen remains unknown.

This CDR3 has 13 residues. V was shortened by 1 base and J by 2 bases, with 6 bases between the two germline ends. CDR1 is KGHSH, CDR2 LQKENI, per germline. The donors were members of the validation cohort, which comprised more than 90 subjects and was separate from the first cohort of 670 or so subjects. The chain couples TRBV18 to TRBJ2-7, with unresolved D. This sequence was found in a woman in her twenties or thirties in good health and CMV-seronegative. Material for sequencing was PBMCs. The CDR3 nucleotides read TGTGCCAGCTCACCACTTCCAACCTACGAGCAGTACTTC. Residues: CASSPLPTYEQYF.